This T cell receptor beta chain was captured in a study of T cell clonotyping in hematopoietic cell transplantation. Study-wide background: Cytoreduction preceded collection of pretransplant recipient samples. Findings and limits, study-wide: Without cell sorting, CD4 versus CD8 contributions remain unresolved. Broader posttransplant TCR repertoire diversity was predicted by graft donor and pretransplant recipient Inverse Simpson Index values. After transplant, recipient diversity fell while pathologically expanded clonotypes grew through day 180.

Profiling relied on immunoSEQ multiplex PCR, and the TCRdb table lists in-frame clones only, not all of them. This sample has 27,000 or so clones, with 60% to 80% found just once. Time point meaning: recipient sample about 28 days before transplant, after cytoreduction. Germline V CDR1 and CDR2: LGHNA, YSLEER. The V gene lost 0 bases and the J gene lost 7 bases, with 9 bases spanning the gap. This CDR3 has 13 residues. About this clone: Its specificity is not known.

Sequencing used peripheral blood mononuclear cells, obtained before stem cell transplant. The TCR comes from a man between 45 and 60 years old with myelodysplastic syndrome. Some clones in this sample may be carry-over from other donors' samples. V gene TRBV4-3 combines with J gene TRBJ2-5; tentatively, D is TRBD1 (5 bases). The CDR3 protein is CASSQEQGRTQYF. DNA of the CDR3: TGCGCCAGCAGCCAAGAGCAGGGTAGGACCCAGTACTTC.